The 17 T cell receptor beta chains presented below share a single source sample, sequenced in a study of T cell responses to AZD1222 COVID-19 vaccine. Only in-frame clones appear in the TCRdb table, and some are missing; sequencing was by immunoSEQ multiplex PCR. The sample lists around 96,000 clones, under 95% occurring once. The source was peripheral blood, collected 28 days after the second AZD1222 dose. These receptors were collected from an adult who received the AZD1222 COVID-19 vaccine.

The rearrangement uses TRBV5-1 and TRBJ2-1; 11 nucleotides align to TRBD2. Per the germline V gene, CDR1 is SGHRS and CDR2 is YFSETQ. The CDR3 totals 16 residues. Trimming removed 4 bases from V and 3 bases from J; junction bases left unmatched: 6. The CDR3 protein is CASSRDLAGGYNEQFF. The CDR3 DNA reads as TGCGCCAGCAGCCGGGACCTAGCGGGAGGCTACAATGAGCAGTTCTTC. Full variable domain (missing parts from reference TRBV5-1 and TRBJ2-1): KAGVTQTPRYLIKTRGQQVTLSCSPISGHRSVSWYQQTPGQGLQFLFEYFSETQRNKGNFPGRFSGRQFSNSRSEMNVSTLELGDSALYLCASSRDLAGGYNEQFFGPGTRLTVL.

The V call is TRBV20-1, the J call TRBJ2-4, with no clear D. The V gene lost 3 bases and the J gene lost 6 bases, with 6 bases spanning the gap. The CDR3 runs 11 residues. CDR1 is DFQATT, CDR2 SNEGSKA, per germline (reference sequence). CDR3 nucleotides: TGCAGTGCTAGTAGGACAAACATTCAGTACTTC. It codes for CSASRTNIQYF.

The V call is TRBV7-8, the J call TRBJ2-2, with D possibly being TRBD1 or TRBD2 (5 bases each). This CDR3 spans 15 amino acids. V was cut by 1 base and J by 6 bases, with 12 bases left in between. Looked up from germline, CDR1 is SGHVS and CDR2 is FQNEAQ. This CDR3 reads CASSLGWGSAGELFF. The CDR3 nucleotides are TGTGCCAGCAGCTTAGGTTGGGGGTCGGCCGGGGAGCTGTTTTTT.

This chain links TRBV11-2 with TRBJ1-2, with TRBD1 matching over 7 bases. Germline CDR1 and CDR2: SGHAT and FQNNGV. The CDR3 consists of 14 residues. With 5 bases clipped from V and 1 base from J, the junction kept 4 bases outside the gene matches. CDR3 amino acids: CASSRTGNNYGYTF. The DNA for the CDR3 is TGTGCCAGCAGCCGGACAGGAAATAACTATGGCTACACCTTC. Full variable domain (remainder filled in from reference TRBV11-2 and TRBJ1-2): EAGVAQSPRYKIIEKRQSVAFWCNPISGHATLYWYQQILGQGPKLLIQFQNNGVVDDSQLPKDRFSAERLKGVDSTLKIQPAKLEDSAVYLCASSRTGNNYGYTFGSGTRLTVV.

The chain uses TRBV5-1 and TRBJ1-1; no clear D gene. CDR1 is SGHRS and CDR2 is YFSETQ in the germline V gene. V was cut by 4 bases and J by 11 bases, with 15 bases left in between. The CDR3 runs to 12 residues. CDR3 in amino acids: CASSPETDEAFF. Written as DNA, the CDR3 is TGCGCCAGCAGCCCTGAAACGGATGAGGCTTTCTTT.

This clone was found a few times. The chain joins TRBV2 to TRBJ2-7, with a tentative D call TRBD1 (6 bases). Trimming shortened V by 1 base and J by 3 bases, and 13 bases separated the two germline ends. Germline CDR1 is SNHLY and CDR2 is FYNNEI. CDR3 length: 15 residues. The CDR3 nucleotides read TGTGCCAGCAGTGAAGGGACAGCTTGGGGCTACGAGCAGTACTTC. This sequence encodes CASSEGTAWGYEQYF.

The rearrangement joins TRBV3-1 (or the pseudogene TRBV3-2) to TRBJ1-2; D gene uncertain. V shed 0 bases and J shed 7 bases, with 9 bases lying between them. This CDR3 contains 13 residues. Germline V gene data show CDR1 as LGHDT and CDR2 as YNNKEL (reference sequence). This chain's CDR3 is CASSQDLRAGYTF. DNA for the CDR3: TGTGCCAGCAGCCAAGATCTAAGGGCTGGCTACACCTTC.

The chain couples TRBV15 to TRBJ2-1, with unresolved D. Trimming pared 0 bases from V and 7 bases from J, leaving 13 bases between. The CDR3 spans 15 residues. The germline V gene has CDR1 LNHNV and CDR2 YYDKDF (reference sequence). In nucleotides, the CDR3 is TGTGCCACCAGCAGAGAGCCCCTCGGTAGTAATGAGCAGTTCTTC. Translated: CATSREPLGSNEQFF.

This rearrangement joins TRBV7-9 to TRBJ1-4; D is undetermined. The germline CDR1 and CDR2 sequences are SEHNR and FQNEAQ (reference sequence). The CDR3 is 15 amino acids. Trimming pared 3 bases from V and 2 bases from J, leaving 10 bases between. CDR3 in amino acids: CASSFSGQTNEKLFF. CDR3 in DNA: TGTGCCAGCAGCTTTTCAGGTCAGACTAATGAAAAACTGTTTTTT.

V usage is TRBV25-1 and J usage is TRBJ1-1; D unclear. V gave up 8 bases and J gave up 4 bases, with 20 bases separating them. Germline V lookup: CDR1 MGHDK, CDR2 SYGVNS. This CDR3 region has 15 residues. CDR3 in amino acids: CASHEGWSPTTEAFF. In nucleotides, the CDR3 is TGTGCCAGCCACGAAGGTTGGAGCCCGACCACTGAAGCTTTCTTT.

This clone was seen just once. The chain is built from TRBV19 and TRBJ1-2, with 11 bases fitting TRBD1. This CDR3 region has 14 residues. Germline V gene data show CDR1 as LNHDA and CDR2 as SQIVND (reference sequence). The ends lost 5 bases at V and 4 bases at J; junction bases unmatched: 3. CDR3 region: CASSLGTGGYGYTF. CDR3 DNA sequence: TGTGCCAGTAGTCTTGGGACAGGGGGCTATGGCTACACCTTC.

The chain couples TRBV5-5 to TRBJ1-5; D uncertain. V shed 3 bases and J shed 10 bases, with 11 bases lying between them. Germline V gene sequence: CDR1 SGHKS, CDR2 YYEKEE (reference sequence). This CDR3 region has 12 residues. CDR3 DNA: TGTGCCAGCAGCTCGCCGGGCAGCCCCCAGCATTTT. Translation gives CASSSPGSPQHF.

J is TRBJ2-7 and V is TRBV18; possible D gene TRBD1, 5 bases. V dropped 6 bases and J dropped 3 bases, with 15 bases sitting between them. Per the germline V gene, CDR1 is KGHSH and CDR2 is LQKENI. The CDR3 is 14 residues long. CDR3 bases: TGTGCCAGCTCCCTAGTGGCGCAGGGCTACGAGCAGTACTTC. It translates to CASSLVAQGYEQYF.

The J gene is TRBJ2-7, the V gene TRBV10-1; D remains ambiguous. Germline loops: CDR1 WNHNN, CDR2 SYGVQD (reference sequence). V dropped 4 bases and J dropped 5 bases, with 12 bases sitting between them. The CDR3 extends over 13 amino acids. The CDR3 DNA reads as TGCGCCAGCAGTGGGACCAATCGCGACGAGCAGTACTTC. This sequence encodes CASSGTNRDEQYF.

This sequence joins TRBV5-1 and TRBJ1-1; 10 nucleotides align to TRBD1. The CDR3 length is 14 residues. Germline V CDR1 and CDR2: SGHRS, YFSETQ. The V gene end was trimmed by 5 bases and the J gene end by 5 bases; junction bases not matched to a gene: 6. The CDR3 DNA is TGCGCCAGCAGTCGACAGGGGGCGCGAACTGAAGCTTTCTTT. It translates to CASSRQGARTEAFF.

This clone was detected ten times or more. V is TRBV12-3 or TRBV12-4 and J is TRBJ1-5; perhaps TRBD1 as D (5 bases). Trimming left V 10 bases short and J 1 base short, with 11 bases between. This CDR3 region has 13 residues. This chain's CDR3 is CATRRGSNQPQHF. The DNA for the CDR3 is TGTGCCACCCGACGGGGGAGCAATCAGCCCCAGCATTTT.

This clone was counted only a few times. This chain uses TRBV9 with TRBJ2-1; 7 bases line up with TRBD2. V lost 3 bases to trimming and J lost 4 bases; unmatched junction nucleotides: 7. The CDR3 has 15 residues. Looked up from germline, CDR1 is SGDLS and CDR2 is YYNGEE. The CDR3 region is CASSARGSQYNEQFF. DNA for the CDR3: TGTGCCAGCAGCGCGCGGGGGTCTCAATACAATGAGCAGTTCTTC.